This T cell receptor (beta chain) was obtained from a study of cytomegalovirus exposure and HLA in healthy donors. The junction had 6 bases not matched to a gene; V was cut back by 3 bases and J by 5 bases. Germline assignment: CDR1 SGHAT and CDR2 FQDESV (reference sequence). The CDR3 runs to 15 residues. The study ran its PCR with 60 Vbeta and 13 Jbeta primers. Repertoires were generated with immunoSEQ multiplex PCR, while TCRdb's copy carries only in-frame clones and drops some. Here the sample spans 200,000 to 250,000 clones, approximately 80% being singletons. This TCR was sampled from a girl between 2 and 10 years old in good health and CMV-seronegative. The rearrangement joins TRBV11-1 to TRBJ2-1; 8 bases align to TRBD2. The sample comprised PBMCs. The CDR3 DNA follows: TGTGCCAGCAGCTTTAGGACTAGCAAGAACAATGAGCAGTTCTTC. Its protein is CASSFRTSKNNEQFF.